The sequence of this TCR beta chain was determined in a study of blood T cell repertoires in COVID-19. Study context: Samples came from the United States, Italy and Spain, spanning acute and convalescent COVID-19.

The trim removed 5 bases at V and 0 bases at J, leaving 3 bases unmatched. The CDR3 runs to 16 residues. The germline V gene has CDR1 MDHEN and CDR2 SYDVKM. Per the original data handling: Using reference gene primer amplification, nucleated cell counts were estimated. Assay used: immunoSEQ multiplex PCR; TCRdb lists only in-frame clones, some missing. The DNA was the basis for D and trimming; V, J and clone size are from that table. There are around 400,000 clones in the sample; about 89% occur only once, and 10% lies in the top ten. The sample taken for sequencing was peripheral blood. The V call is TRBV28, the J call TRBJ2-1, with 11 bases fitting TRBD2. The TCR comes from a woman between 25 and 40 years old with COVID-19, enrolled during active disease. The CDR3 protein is CASSRLAGSSYNEQFF. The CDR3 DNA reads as TGTGCCAGCAGTCGACTAGCGGGAAGCTCCTACAATGAGCAGTTCTTC.